This TCR beta chain originates from a study of blood T cell repertoires in COVID-19. Germline V lookup: CDR1 SNHLY, CDR2 FYNNEI. The length of the CDR3 is 14 residues. Trimming removed 5 bases from V and 7 bases from J, with 17 bases in between. Assay: immunoSEQ multiplex PCR; the TCRdb copy retains only in-frame clones and omits some. The sample has 150,000 to 200,000 clones; around 85% are singletons. The chain combines TRBV2 with TRBJ1-2, with D perhaps TRBD1 (5 bases). The origin of this receptor is a man in his fifties or sixties with active or convalescent COVID-19. The sample was peripheral blood. Here the CDR3 DNA reads TGTGCCAGCAGTACATACACGCCCAGGGTTGGCTACACCTTC. It yields the protein CASSTYTPRVGYTF. The full variable domain, completed using reference TRBV2 and TRBJ1-2, is EPEVTQTPSHQVTQMGQEVILRCVPISNHLYFYWYRQILGQKVEFLVSFYNNEISEKSEIFDDQFSVERPDGSNFTLKIRSTKLEDSAMYFCASSTYTPRVGYTFGSGTRLTVV.